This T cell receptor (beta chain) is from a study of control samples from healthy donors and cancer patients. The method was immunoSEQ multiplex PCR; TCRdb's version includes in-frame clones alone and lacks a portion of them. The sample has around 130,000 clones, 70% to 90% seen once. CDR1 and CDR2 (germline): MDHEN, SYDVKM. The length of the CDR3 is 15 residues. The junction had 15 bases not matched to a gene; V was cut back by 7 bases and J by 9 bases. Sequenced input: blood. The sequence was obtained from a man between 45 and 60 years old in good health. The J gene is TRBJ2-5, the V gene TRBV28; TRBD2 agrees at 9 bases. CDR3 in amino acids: CASKPPLAGIRSQYF. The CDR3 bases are TGTGCCAGCAAACCTCCCCTAGCGGGGATTCGGTCCCAGTACTTC.